These 19 T cell receptor beta chains originate from one sample sequenced in a study of cytomegalovirus exposure and HLA in healthy donors. Vbeta (60) and Jbeta (13) primers were used in the PCR. The method was immunoSEQ multiplex PCR; TCRdb's version includes in-frame clones alone and lacks a portion of them. The sample lists 150,000 to 200,000 clones, 65% to 70% occurring once. The sequenced sample was PBMCs. All receptors derive from a man in his thirties or forties in good health and CMV-seropositive.

The chain is built from TRBV2 and TRBJ2-3, with 10 nucleotides matching TRBD2. Trimming removed 8 bases from V and 6 bases from J; junction bases left unmatched: 11. The CDR3 has 15 residues. Germline values: CDR1 SNHLY, CDR2 FYNNEI. The CDR3: CASGGQRGGSDTQYF. CDR3 coding DNA: TGTGCCAGCGGGGGCCAGCGGGGGGGGTCGGATACGCAGTATTTT.

The chain uses TRBV7-3 and TRBJ2-1; 8 bases align to TRBD1. The CDR3 is 13 amino acids. After removal of 9 bases from V and 6 bases from J, the junction contained 7 bases not matched to a gene. Germline CDR1 SGHTA, CDR2 FQGTGA. The CDR3 DNA follows: TGTGCCAGTGGACAGGGATCGACCAATGAGCAGTTCTTC. Encoded protein: CASGQGSTNEQFF.

This chain uses TRBV12-5 with TRBJ1-4; TRBD1 aligns across 10 bases. Germline lookup yields CDR1 LGHNT and CDR2 FRNRAP. This CDR3 is built from 18 residues. The V and J ends lost 3 bases and 0 bases, in that order; junction bases with no gene match: 7. CDR3: CASGFMTGGVATNEKLFF. DNA for the CDR3: TGTGCTAGTGGTTTTATGACAGGGGGCGTTGCAACTAATGAAAAACTGTTTTTT.

In this sample, this clone turned up once. The V and J genes are TRBV5-5 and TRBJ1-2, with D perhaps TRBD1 (6 bases). The CDR3 loop spans 14 amino acids. The germline gives CDR1 SGHKS, CDR2 YYEKEE (reference sequence). V was trimmed by 7 bases and J by 4 bases, leaving 17 bases between them. The CDR3: CASGTQGPGYGYTF. The CDR3 nucleotides are TGTGCCAGCGGGACACAGGGTCCTGGCTATGGCTACACCTTC.

V usage is TRBV19 and J usage is TRBJ2-5; D not certain. Germline lookup yields CDR1 LNHDA and CDR2 SQIVND (reference sequence). This CDR3 is 15 amino acids long. Trimming cost V 6 bases and J 1 base, with 15 bases left between them. CDR3 DNA sequence: TGTGCCAGTAGGCCGACTGGAAATTCCCAAGAGACCCAGTACTTC. It is translated as CASRPTGNSQETQYF. Based on the CDR3 plus reference TRBV19 and TRBJ2-5, the full variable domain is DGGITQSPKYLFRKEGQNVTLSCEQNLNHDAMYWYRQDPGQGLRLIYYSQIVNDFQKGDIAEGYSVSREKKESFPLTVTSAQKNPTAFYLCASRPTGNSQETQYFGPGTRLLVL.

V is TRBV10-1 and J is TRBJ2-7, with 7 bases matching TRBD2. The CDR3 runs 14 residues. J gave up 5 bases and V 0 bases, and 4 bases lay outside the gene matches. Looked up from germline, CDR1 is WNHNN and CDR2 is SYGVQD (reference sequence). The CDR3 protein is CASSESGGRNEQYF. CDR3 DNA: TGCGCCAGCAGTGAGTCGGGAGGGAGGAACGAGCAGTACTTC.

This clone was seen just once. This chain uses TRBV28 with TRBJ2-5, with a tentative D call TRBD1 (7 bases). Gene TRBJ2-7 matches the end of the DNA better, so the J call may be wrong. Germline V gene lookup returns CDR1 MDHEN and CDR2 SYDVKM. The CDR3 contains 13 residues. The CDR3 DNA follows: TGTGCCGGAGGCGGGACAGCTATCTACGAGCAGTACTTC. This sequence encodes CAGGGTAIYEQYF.

This clone was counted between two and nine times. This chain uses TRBV4-1 with TRBJ2-3; D is ambiguous. CDR3 length: 18 residues. Germline V gives CDR1 MGHRA, CDR2 YSYEKL. V was shortened by 0 bases and J by 0 bases, with 16 bases between the two germline ends. This chain's CDR3 is CASSQDSLYGSSTDTQYF. CDR3 DNA: TGCGCCAGCAGCCAAGATTCTCTATACGGGTCTAGCACAGATACGCAGTATTTT.

The CDR3 protein is CASSTWGGAEKLFF. DNA for the CDR3: TGTGCCAGCAGCACCTGGGGGGGGGCTGAAAAACTGTTTTTT. V gene TRBV7-9 combines with J gene TRBJ1-4, with TRBD1 as a possible D gene (6 bases). The CDR3 covers 14 residues. Germline lookup yields CDR1 SEHNR and CDR2 FQNEAQ (reference sequence). V was clipped by 5 bases and J by 7 bases, with 14 bases between them.

The V gene is TRBV13, the J gene TRBJ2-3; D ambiguous. Deletions cut 5 bases from V and 6 bases from J, with 9 bases between. The CDR3 is 12 residues long. The germline CDR1 and CDR2 sequences are PRHDT and FYEKMQ (reference sequence). The CDR3 loop is CASSNPEDTQYF. The CDR3, as DNA: TGTGCCAGCAGCAACCCGGAGGATACGCAGTATTTT.

The gene calls are TRBV5-4 and TRBJ1-2, with TRBD1 matching over 8 bases. V lost 4 bases and J lost 1; bases outside the gene matches: 12. In germline, CDR1 is SGHNT, CDR2 YYREEE (reference sequence). The CDR3 totals 17 residues. The CDR3 is CASSHYRQGSGNYGYTF. CDR3 bases: TGTGCCAGCAGCCATTACCGACAGGGGTCGGGTAACTATGGCTACACCTTC.

V usage is TRBV7-2 and J usage is TRBJ2-1; 8 bases are a match to TRBD2. The CDR3 loop spans 17 amino acids. Looked up from germline, CDR1 is SGHTA and CDR2 is FQGNSA. The J segment lost 2 bases and the V segment lost 3 bases, leaving 9 bases of the junction unmatched. CDR3 nucleotides: TGTGCCAGCAGCTTGTGGCACAGCGGGGGCACCTACAATGAGCAGTTCTTC. As protein: CASSLWHSGGTYNEQFF.

V and J are TRBV23-1 and TRBJ1-5; possibly TRBD1 for D (6 bases). TRBV23-1 is treated as an ORF (open reading frame) with a function not yet certain. V dropped 0 bases and J dropped 6 bases, with 15 bases sitting between them. The CDR3 has 16 amino acids. In DNA form, the CDR3 reads TGCGCCAGCAGTCAATCGATAAGGCAGGGGTCTCAGCCCCAGCATTTT. It specifies CASSQSIRQGSQPQHF.

J is TRBJ1-1 and V is TRBV28; 8 nucleotides align to TRBD1. From germline, CDR1 is MDHEN and CDR2 SYDVKM. The CDR3 is 18 amino acids. V dropped 10 bases and J dropped 1; count of bases not matched to a gene: 20. CDR3 in amino acids: CATRHWTGSRMKNTEAFF. For the CDR3, the DNA is TGTGCCACCCGACACTGGACAGGGTCTAGGATGAAGAACACTGAAGCTTTCTTT.

This clone was seen more than once but under ten times. The genes are TRBV5-1 and TRBJ2-7, with 7 bases matching TRBD1. CDR1 and CDR2 (germline): SGHRS, YFSETQ. J was trimmed by 5 bases and V by 2 bases; bases with no gene match: 7. The CDR3 sequence is 14 residues long. The DNA of the CDR3 is TGCGCCAGCAGCTTAGGACAGGCCCCCCACGAGCAGTACTTC. It encodes CASSLGQAPHEQYF. Looking up the rest from reference TRBV5-1 and TRBJ2-7 gives the full variable domain: KAGVTQTPRYLIKTRGQQVTLSCSPISGHRSVSWYQQTPGQGLQFLFEYFSETQRNKGNFPGRFSGRQFSNSRSEMNVSTLELGDSALYLCASSLGQAPHEQYFGPGTRLTVT.

J is TRBJ1-1 and V is TRBV18; tentatively, D is TRBD1 (5 bases). V shed 3 bases and J shed 5 bases, with 13 bases lying between them. The CDR3 loop spans 14 amino acids. From germline, CDR1 is KGHSH and CDR2 LQKENI. CDR3 sequence: CASSPRGGGTEAFF. DNA of the CDR3: TGTGCCAGCTCACCCCGTGGGGGAGGGACTGAAGCTTTCTTT.

This clone was seen more than once but under ten times. This sequence joins TRBV19 and TRBJ2-1; 9 nucleotides match TRBD1. The CDR3 is 17 residues long. The junction had 13 bases not matched to a gene; V was cut back by 6 bases and J by 4 bases. Germline CDR1 LNHDA, CDR2 SQIVND (reference sequence). The CDR3 loop is CASRRPGTGSWYNEQFF. For the CDR3, the DNA is TGTGCCAGTAGACGTCCCGGGACAGGGTCTTGGTACAATGAGCAGTTCTTC. The entire variable domain, with the rest obtained from reference TRBV19 and TRBJ2-1, is as follows: DGGITQSPKYLFRKEGQNVTLSCEQNLNHDAMYWYRQDPGQGLRLIYYSQIVNDFQKGDIAEGYSVSREKKESFPLTVTSAQKNPTAFYLCASRRPGTGSWYNEQFFGPGTRLTVL.

The chain combines TRBV6-5 with TRBJ2-5; the match to TRBD1 covers 7 bases. CDR3 length: 14 amino acids. Germline loops: CDR1 MNHEY, CDR2 SVGAGI. The V gene end was trimmed by 11 bases and the J gene end by 3 bases; junction bases not matched to a gene: 12. CDR3 DNA sequence: TGTGCCGTAGCCCGGGACAGCGAAAAAGAGACCCAGTACTTC. This codes for CAVARDSEKETQYF.

The chain couples TRBV6-6 to TRBJ2-5, with 10 bases lining up with TRBD2. Germline CDR1 MNHNY, CDR2 SVGAGI (reference sequence). Trimming at V came to 6 bases and at J to 5 bases, leaving 9 bases not matched to a gene. The CDR3 extends over 15 amino acids. CDR3 in amino acids: CASSLVGSGRETQYF. DNA of the CDR3: TGTGCCAGCAGCCTCGTCGGTAGCGGGAGGGAGACCCAGTACTTC.